Listed below are T cell receptor beta chains from one sample, sequenced in a study of blood T cell repertoires in COVID-19. The method was immunoSEQ multiplex PCR; TCRdb's version includes in-frame clones alone and lacks a portion of them. Here the sample spans about 200,000 clones, approximately 80% being singletons. Sequencing used peripheral blood. These receptors all stem from a human donor in a cohort sampled during active COVID-19. Both conserved end residues are part of each CDR3. The order of the fields is CDR3 length, J gene, D gene, clone size, V gene, CDR3 protein, CDR3 DNA. D genes are given only for firm matches. Where a row states a size, it is once, few, many or the class of an expanded clone; other rows omit it.

15 TRBJ2-7 TRBD2 - TRBV7-2 CASSRGGAGPYEQYF TGTGCCAGCAGTCGGGGGGGCGCAGGTCCCTACGAGCAGTACTTC
13 TRBJ1-1 - - TRBV12-3/TRBV12-4 CASSLIGGTEAFF TGTGCCAGCAGTTTAATAGGGGGCACTGAAGCTTTCTTT
16 TRBJ2-1 TRBD2 - TRBV7-8 CASRDYLTSRGNEQFF TGTGCCAGCCGTGACTACTTGACTAGCCGAGGGAATGAGCAGTTCTTC
14 TRBJ2-1 - - TRBV28 CASSYGDSYNEQFF TGTGCCAGCAGTTATGGTGACAGCTACAATGAGCAGTTCTTC
19 TRBJ2-5 TRBD2 once TRBV28 CASTSLGGLAGGPEETQYF TGTGCCAGCACCTCACTGGGGGGACTAGCGGGAGGGCCGGAGGAGACCCAGTACTTC
15 TRBJ1-6 - - TRBV7-2 CASSPQSSYNSPLHF TGTGCCAGCAGCCCACAGAGCTCCTATAATTCACCCCTCCACTTT
16 TRBJ2-3 - - TRBV9 CASSVGWVAATDTQYF TGTGCCAGCAGCGTAGGGTGGGTAGCGGCTACAGATACGCAGTATTTT
17 TRBJ2-7 TRBD1 - TRBV7-2 CASSLATFGQGRGEQYF TGTGCCAGCAGCTTAGCAACTTTCGGACAGGGAAGGGGCGAGCAGTACTTC
15 TRBJ2-2 - - TRBV7-9 CASSLGRGATGELFF TGTGCCAGCAGCTTAGGACGTGGGGCCACCGGGGAGCTGTTTTTT
14 TRBJ1-1 - - TRBV5-1 CASSLASRATEAFF TGCGCCAGCAGCTTGGCCAGCAGGGCCACTGAAGCTTTCTTT
15 TRBJ2-5 - - TRBV3-1/TRBV3-2 CASSQDPGNPETQYF TGTGCCAGCAGCCAAGATCCGGGGAATCCAGAGACCCAGTACTTC
14 TRBJ1-5 - - TRBV19 CASTPSRGRQPQHF TGTGCCAGTACCCCCTCTCGGGGGAGACAGCCCCAGCATTTT
13 TRBJ2-1 - once TRBV27 CASRDSTYNEQFF TGTGCCAGCAGGGACAGTACCTACAATGAGCAGTTCTTC
15 TRBJ2-7 TRBD2 - TRBV2 CASSETPREGHEQYF TGTGCCAGCAGTGAGACTCCGCGGGAGGGCCACGAGCAGTACTTC
14 TRBJ2-7 - - TRBV18 CASSPRHGAYEQYF TGTGCCAGCTCACCACGGCACGGGGCCTACGAGCAGTACTTC
15 TRBJ2-5 TRBD1 - TRBV6-5 CASSYSGQGQETQYF TGTGCCAGCAGTTACTCGGGACAGGGACAAGAGACCCAGTACTTC
15 TRBJ2-1 TRBD2 - TRBV29-1 CSVRPRLAIYNEQFF TGCAGCGTTAGGCCGCGACTAGCGATTTACAATGAGCAGTTCTTC
17 TRBJ2-1 TRBD2 - TRBV4-1 CASSQVTSGGGLGEQFF TGCGCCAGCAGCCAAGTAACTAGCGGAGGGGGGTTGGGTGAGCAGTTCTTC
19 TRBJ2-1 TRBD1 - TRBV9 CASSAEDRGHFLPYNEQFF TGTGCCAGCAGCGCAGAGGACAGGGGTCATTTCCTTCCCTACAATGAGCAGTTCTTC
16 TRBJ2-1 TRBD2 - TRBV9 CASSVLGSGSYNEQFF TGTGCCAGCAGCGTACTCGGGAGCGGGAGTTACAATGAGCAGTTCTTC
18 TRBJ2-3 TRBD2 - TRBV28 CASSLSITGTSGHNTQYF TGTGCCAGCAGTTTGTCCATTACCGGGACTAGCGGTCACAATACGCAGTATTTT
15 TRBJ2-7 - many TRBV6-5 CASSTGAGEGGEQYF TGTGCCAGCAGCACTGGGGCAGGGGAGGGGGGCGAGCAGTACTTC
12 TRBJ2-4 TRBD2 - TRBV7-9 CASSLTSGTKYF TGTGCCAGCAGCTTGACTAGCGGGACAAAGTACTTC
14 TRBJ1-5 - - TRBV5-6 CASSLGSGGQPQHF TGTGCCAGCAGCTTGGGATCGGGGGGTCAGCCCCAGCATTTT
16 TRBJ2-1 TRBD2 - TRBV4-1 CASSHIGRTGYNEQFF TGCGCCAGCAGCCACATCGGGAGGACGGGATACAATGAGCAGTTCTTC
14 TRBJ1-6 - - TRBV3-1/TRBV3-2 CASSPQRRNSPLHF TGTGCCAGCAGCCCACAGAGAAGGAATTCACCCCTCCACTTT
15 TRBJ1-5 TRBD1 - TRBV6-6 CASSYFGTAGQPQHF TGTGCCAGCAGTTATTTCGGGACAGCAGGGCAGCCCCAGCATTTT
13 TRBJ1-2 TRBD1 - TRBV7-9 CASSSGTGSGYTF TGTGCCAGCAGCTCCGGGACAGGGTCAGGCTACACCTTC
15 TRBJ2-5 - - TRBV4-2 CASSHHVRQEETQYF TGTGCCAGCAGCCATCACGTTCGACAGGAAGAGACCCAGTACTTC
13 TRBJ1-1 TRBD1 - TRBV5-1 CASSFSGGTEAFF TGCGCCAGCAGCTTCTCAGGGGGCACTGAAGCTTTCTTT
15 TRBJ2-5 - - TRBV9 CASSSFGQLQETQYF TGTGCCAGCAGCTCTTTTGGCCAACTACAAGAGACCCAGTACTTC